This passage covers 30 T cell receptor beta chains from one sample sequenced in a study of human T cells and chemical hapten exposure. Each CDR3 protein gets one entry after TCRdb re-called the RACE reads with MiXCR. Altogether 99,000 or so distinct CDR3 sequences are present, less than 40% being singletons, with the ten largest covering 2.5% to 3.5%. Noted time point: patch test 3, about 24 weeks after DPC sensitization. Documented treatment: therapeutic diphenylcyclopropenone sensitization with weekly scalp DPC. This sample comprised whole blood, obtained in connection with sensitization to the hapten diphenylcyclopropenone (DPC). The source of these receptors is a man aged 35 to 55 with alopecia areata. Some clones in this sample may be carry-over from other donors' samples.

There are a few counts of this clonotype. The chain combines TRBV10-3 with TRBJ2-7; 7 bases align to TRBD1. V trimming: 5 bases; J trimming: 4 bases; junction bases outside the gene matches: 2. Germline V lookup: CDR1 ENHRY, CDR2 SYGVKD. CDR3 length: 12 residues. The CDR3 DNA follows: TGTGCCATCAGTACGACAGGGTACGAGCAGTACGTC. Translation: CAISTTGYEQYV.

The V gene is TRBV6-2 or TRBV6-3, the J gene TRBJ2-5, with D unclear. This CDR3 comprises 12 residues. In germline, CDR1 is MNHEY, CDR2 SVGEGT. With 5 bases removed from V and 4 bases from J, the gap between germline ends came to 8 bases. The CDR3 sequence is CASSVLRETQYF. CDR3 nucleotides: TGTGCCAGCAGTGTCCTCAGAGAGACCCAGTACTTC.

The table lists this clonotype with a few counts. J is TRBJ2-7 and V is TRBV6-2 or TRBV6-3, with D perhaps matching TRBD1 (5 bases). Trimming cost V 8 bases and J 6 bases, with 17 bases left between them. Germline assignment: CDR1 MNHEY and CDR2 SVGEGT. The CDR3 runs to 13 residues. CDR3 residues: CASDSLTGGEQYV. The DNA for the CDR3 is TGTGCCAGCGATTCCCTAACAGGCGGCGAGCAGTACGTC.

This clonotype was seen once. The chain uses TRBV12-3 or TRBV12-4 and TRBJ1-5; the match to TRBD1 covers 8 bases. This CDR3 region has 17 residues. Trimming took 6 bases from V and 1 from J; bases not matched to a gene: 11. CDR3 sequence (DNA): TGTGCCAGCAGCCGGACAGGGAGTGTGCGAAGCAATCAGCCCCAGCATTTT. The encoded protein is CASSRTGSVRSNQPQHF.

This chain connects TRBV7-8 to TRBJ2-7; 9 bases agree with TRBD2. V trimming: 5 bases; J trimming: 4 bases; junction bases outside the gene matches: 3. The CDR3 length is 13 residues. Germline V gene sequence: CDR1 SGHVS, CDR2 FQNEAQ. CDR3 loop: CASSRGLAYEQYV. In DNA form, the CDR3 reads TGTGCCAGCAGCCGGGGACTAGCTTACGAGCAGTACGTC.

The J gene is TRBJ1-4, the V gene TRBV20-1; 7 bases map to TRBD1. Germline CDR1 is DFQATT and CDR2 is SNEGSKA (reference sequence). The CDR3 spans 14 residues. The V gene end was trimmed by 1 base and the J gene end by 4 bases; junction bases not matched to a gene: 3. This chain's CDR3 is CSARGQGVNEKLFF. In DNA, the CDR3 is TGCAGTGCTAGAGGACAGGGCGTTAATGAAAAACTGTTTTTT.

The chain links TRBV7-2 to TRBJ1-3; maybe TRBD1 (6 bases). This CDR3 is 15 amino acids long. Deletions cut 4 bases from V and 0 bases from J, with 10 bases between. Germline assignment: CDR1 SGHTA and CDR2 FQGNSA. The CDR3 loop reads CASSYRQASGNTIYF. DNA for the CDR3: TGTGCCAGCAGCTACAGACAGGCCTCTGGAAACACCATATATTTT.

V usage is TRBV6-5 and J usage is TRBJ1-1; D gene unclear. The CDR3 runs 14 residues. Germline assignment: CDR1 MNHEY and CDR2 SVGAGI. V lost 2 bases and J 3 bases, leaving 10 bases between the germline ends. This CDR3 is CASSYDGSYTEAFF. The CDR3 coding sequence is TGTGCCAGCAGTTACGACGGGAGTTACACTGAAGCTTTCTTT.

The chain employs TRBV20-1 and TRBJ1-5; 11 bases are shared with TRBD1. The length of the CDR3 is 16 residues. V was clipped by 3 bases and J by 3 bases; unmatched bases: 7. Germline-derived CDR1 and CDR2 are DFQATT and SNEGSKA (reference sequence). CDR3 bases: TGCAGTGCTAGGGACAGGGGGCGAGGCGACAATCAGCCCCAGCATTTT. Translation: CSARDRGRGDNQPQHF.

The chain recombines TRBV5-1 with TRBJ1-1, with 7 nucleotides matching TRBD1. J lost 2 bases, V lost 5 bases, and 9 bases had no gene match. Germline values: CDR1 SGHRS, CDR2 YFSETQ. The CDR3 has 15 amino acids. The DNA for the CDR3 is TGCGCCAGCAGTACAGGACAGGTCGGCAACACTGAAGCTTTCTTT. It translates to CASSTGQVGNTEAFF.

This chain links TRBV20-1 with TRBJ2-2; D perhaps matches TRBD2 (6 bases). The CDR3 covers 16 residues. CDR1 DFQATT and CDR2 SNEGSKA come from the germline V gene (reference sequence). V was shortened by 5 bases and J by 4 bases, with 20 bases between the two germline ends. CDR3 DNA: TGCAGTGCTCTACATAGCGGAGAAAGTTTCACCGGGGAGCTGTTTTTT. The encoded protein is CSALHSGESFTGELFF.

This chain joins TRBV7-2 and TRBJ2-1; 9 nucleotides line up with TRBD1. This CDR3 region has 14 residues. The V and J ends lost 5 bases and 5 bases, in that order; junction bases with no gene match: 4. CDR1 and CDR2 from the germline V gene are SGHTA and FQGNSA. The CDR3 nucleotides are TGTGCCAGCAGCAAAAGGACAGGGGACAATGAGCAGTTCTTC. Translation: CASSKRTGDNEQFF.

The CDR3 spells CATSDLERTHYEQYV. CDR3 nucleotides: TGTGCCACCAGTGATTTAGAACGGACGCACTACGAGCAGTACGTC. The chain combines TRBV24-1 with TRBJ2-7; the D is unclear. V lost 1 base and J 3 bases, leaving 12 bases between the germline ends. The CDR3 loop spans 15 amino acids. Germline CDR1 reads KGHDR; CDR2 reads SFDVKD.

This rearrangement joins TRBV28 to TRBJ2-5; 8 bases map to TRBD1. Unmatched junction bases numbered 3, after V lost 6 bases and J lost 6 bases. This CDR3 has 12 residues. Germline values: CDR1 MDHEN, CDR2 SYDVKM. CDR3 in amino acids: CASRQGGKTQYF. CDR3 sequence (DNA): TGTGCCAGCAGACAGGGGGGAAAGACCCAGTACTTC.

This sequence joins TRBV28 and TRBJ1-1, with a tentative D call TRBD1 (5 bases). Germline V gives CDR1 MDHEN, CDR2 SYDVKM. The CDR3 contains 14 residues. Trimming shortened V by 3 bases and J by 8 bases, and 16 bases separated the two germline ends. The CDR3 DNA reads as TGTGCCAGCAGTTTTGGGACCCAGGAGAGGGAAGCTTTCTTT. It translates to CASSFGTQEREAFF.

This chain uses TRBV10-3 with TRBJ2-3; 14 nucleotides match TRBD2. Germline V lookup: CDR1 ENHRY, CDR2 SYGVKD. The junction had 17 bases not matched to a gene; V was cut back by 6 bases and J by 0 bases. The CDR3 has 21 amino acids. The CDR3 region has the DNA TGTGCCATCAGAACGGAACCCGGGACTAGCGGGAGCGACTTCAGCACAGATACGCAGTATTTT. Residues: CAIRTEPGTSGSDFSTDTQYF.

The V call is TRBV3-1, the J call TRBJ2-3; no reliable D call. Germline loops: CDR1 LGHDT, CDR2 YNNKEL (reference sequence). The CDR3 length is 13 residues. The ends were cut back, 3 bases at V and 6 bases at J, with 10 bases in the middle. CDR3 in amino acids: CASSQGGIDTQYF. The DNA of the CDR3 is TGTGCCAGCAGCCAGGGTGGGATTGATACGCAGTATTTT.

The V call is TRBV6-6, the J call TRBJ1-3; D unclear. Germline CDR1 and CDR2: MNHNY and SVGAGI (reference sequence). Trimming removed 0 bases at V and 1 base at J, with 7 bases between. This CDR3 region has 15 residues. DNA of the CDR3: TGTGCCAGCAGTTACTCGTTCGGGTCTGGAAACACCATATATTTT. The encoded protein is CASSYSFGSGNTIYF.

A remark on this clonotype: Because the CDR3's place on the DNA is in doubt, the DNA is left out and the CDR3 is given as listed by TCRdb. The V and J genes are TRBV7-5 and TRBJ2-1; the table's D gene call, TRBD1, was not cross checked with the DNA. TRBV7-5 is designated a pseudogene. Inclusive of both ends, the CDR3 amounts to 17 amino acids. The CDR3 sequence is CISVPEAYPGRRAEQFF.

This clonotype was counted many times. This chain uses TRBV12-3 or TRBV12-4 with TRBJ2-3, with 8 bases fitting TRBD2. The CDR3 extends over 11 amino acids. Losses at the gene ends were 8 bases for V and 10 bases for J; bases not matched to a gene: 5. CDR3 residues: CASRGGFAQYF. CDR3 coding DNA: TGTGCCAGCCGGGGGGGTTTTGCGCAGTATTTT.

The chain recombines TRBV5-1 with TRBJ1-5; D not resolved. CDR1 and CDR2 (germline): SGHRS, YFSETQ. The CDR3 covers 14 residues. Deletions cut 0 bases from V and 2 bases from J, with 6 bases between. The CDR3 region has the DNA TGCGCCAGCAGCTTGGATCCAGGCAATCAGCCCCAGCATTTT. This sequence encodes CASSLDPGNQPQHF.

CDR3 protein: CASSLDSATGELFF. The DNA for the CDR3 is TGTGCCAGCAGCTTAGATTCAGCAACCGGGGAGCTGTTTTTT. The genes are TRBV7-2 and TRBJ2-2; D is uncertain. V was cut by 1 base and J by 5 bases, with 8 bases left in between. Germline CDR1 SGHTA, CDR2 FQGNSA. The CDR3 runs 14 residues.

V gene TRBV6-5 combines with J gene TRBJ2-5; 8 nucleotides match TRBD1. The CDR3 runs to 14 residues. The trim removed 6 bases at V and 5 bases at J, leaving 8 bases unmatched. The germline V gene encodes CDR1 MNHEY and CDR2 SVGAGI. The CDR3 loop is CASRQGGSRETQYF. CDR3 nucleotides: TGTGCCAGCAGACAGGGGGGCAGCCGGGAGACCCAGTACTTC.

This clonotype was seen more than once but under ten times. The V call is TRBV5-1, the J call TRBJ2-1; TRBD2 agrees at 9 bases. Germline CDR1 and CDR2: SGHRS and YFSETQ. This CDR3 has 18 residues. Losses at the gene ends were 0 bases for V and 4 bases for J; bases not matched to a gene: 11. CDR3 loop: CASSLGAHSGSVYNEQFF. Written as DNA, the CDR3 is TGCGCCAGCAGCTTGGGGGCCCATAGCGGGAGTGTTTACAATGAGCAGTTCTTC.

This clonotype was seen a few times. The rearrangement uses TRBV7-2 and TRBJ1-1; possibly TRBD1 for D (5 bases). V gave up 2 bases and J gave up 4 bases, with 17 bases separating them. The CDR3 is 16 amino acids. CDR1 and CDR2 from the germline V gene are SGHTA and FQGNSA. CDR3 amino acids: CASSLLVWGSATEAFF. The CDR3, as DNA: TGTGCCAGCAGCTTATTGGTCTGGGGGAGTGCCACTGAAGCTTTCTTT.

This clonotype was observed a few times. The CDR3 nucleotides read TGTGCCAGCAGTTATTCACAAAAGAGCGATACGCAGTATTTT. This codes for CASSYSQKSDTQYF. This chain joins TRBV6-5 and TRBJ2-3; D call uncertain. V lost 3 bases and J 6 bases, leaving 13 bases between the germline ends. The CDR3 covers 14 residues. CDR1 is MNHEY, CDR2 SVGAGI, per germline.

J is TRBJ1-2 and V is TRBV20-1; D is undetermined. Germline V gene lookup returns CDR1 DFQATT and CDR2 SNEGSKA (reference sequence). The CDR3 loop spans 11 amino acids. Trimming shortened V by 0 bases and J by 8 bases, and 7 bases separated the two germline ends. The CDR3 DNA reads TGCAGTGCTAGAGACGATCGGGGCTACACCTTC. It yields the protein CSARDDRGYTF.

In this sample, this clonotype turned up a few times. This rearrangement joins TRBV15 to TRBJ2-2, with TRBD2 matching 12 bases. This CDR3 spans 19 amino acids. CDR1 is LNHNV, CDR2 YYDKDF, per germline (reference sequence). The trim removed 0 bases at V and 2 bases at J, leaving 7 bases unmatched. The CDR3 nucleotides read TGTGCCACCAGCAGAGATGCCCCCGGACTAGCGGGAAACACCGGGGAGCTGTTTTTT. Residues: CATSRDAPGLAGNTGELFF.

This clonotype was counted a few times. The CDR3 spells CASSYRGGGSTDTQYF. In nucleotides, the CDR3 is TGTGCCAGCAGTTACCGGGGCGGGGGAAGCACAGATACGCAGTATTTT. This rearrangement joins TRBV6-5 to TRBJ2-3; TRBD2 agrees at 7 bases. Germline assignment: CDR1 MNHEY and CDR2 SVGAGI. V was pared by 2 bases and J by 0 bases, with 5 bases of the junction left unmatched. The length of the CDR3 is 16 residues.

This clonotype was seen more than once but under ten times. The V call is TRBV29-1, the J call TRBJ2-3, with a weak D call TRBD2 (5 bases). CDR3 size: 14 residues. Trimming removed 6 bases at V and 0 bases at J, with 13 bases between. Germline-derived CDR1 and CDR2 are SQVTM and ANQGSEA. The CDR3 region has the DNA TGCAGCGTGAAACGGGATGCTAGCACAGATACGCAGTATTTT. Translation gives CSVKRDASTDTQYF.